This T cell receptor beta chain was captured in a study of shared clonotypes between healthy human individuals (dated by TCRdb to 2020 to 2022). At the level of the whole study: The cohort comprised a couple of women and a few men aged 18 to 49 years. The study deeply sequenced blood TCR repertoires of several healthy adults to estimate repertoire size and the extent of clonotype sharing between individuals. Leukapheresis yielded between about 0.94 and 9.5 billion PBMCs per donor. Different laboratories and diverse techniques were used to prepare libraries and sequence TCR repertoires, to increase sequencing depth and limit assay-specific biases. Per donor, three plates each were used for CD4 naive and CD4 memory, two for CD8 naive, and one for CD8 memory. Overall study outcomes, separate from this receptor: Naive subsets generally had larger estimated clonotype richness than memory subsets. Because the study included a small number of donors, the genetic and exposure-history diversity represented was limited. Sampling was limited to blood, and TCR repertoires in tissue likely differ from TCR repertoires in blood. Pairwise subsampling indicated that sequencing depth was expected to affect the degree of clonotype sharing among donors. Rarefaction of sorted-subset datasets indicated incomplete sequencing despite the large sequencing depth. Higher generation probabilities were observed for clonotypes shared by all four sorted-subset donors than for non-shared clonotypes. Approximately 5% of naive CD4, 3.5% of naive CD8, 2% to 2.5% of memory CD4, and around 0.4% of memory CD8 clonotypes were shared across a few donors.

The CDR3 spans 15 residues, from the cysteine through the phenylalanine. Only CDR3 DNA is held: 45 bases, read in frame from base 1. For this chain, trimming is 6 bases at the V end and 3 bases at the J end, and the number of junction bases without a gene match is 8. The germline V gene sets CDR1 to MGHRA and CDR2 to YSYEKL. CD8 naive samples were CD45RO-negative cells positively selected for CCR7, giving a CD45RA+CCR7+ population that excluded TemRA cells. The donors were healthy, HIV-negative adults who had no recently reported acute infections or vaccinations. Every donor was a Caucasian adult living in Nashville, Tennessee, USA. After blood collection by leukapheresis, PBMCs were isolated using Ficoll-Histopaque density gradient centrifugation and then cryopreserved in the vapor phase of liquid nitrogen. Analytical flow cytometry was used to check the purity and quantity of each magnetically sorted T cell population. Genomic DNA was isolated from each sorted fraction and quantified by UV absorbance on a Nanodrop 2000c.

Using the deep immunoSEQ assay, TCR CDR3 regions were amplified from genomic DNA by multiplex PCR. For each cell subset, the extracted genomic DNA was distributed evenly across all wells of several immunoSEQ 96-well plates, and each plate served as one replicate. For sorted subsets, about 200 ng genomic DNA, equal to 30,000 to 35,000 T cell genomes, was loaded into each replicate PCR. Purified libraries were measured with a Qubit 3.0 fluorometer, size-checked on a Bioanalyzer 2100, and measured again with the KAPA Library Quantification kit. Every immunoSEQ 96-well plate was sequenced on a dedicated single-read 150-cycle Illumina NextSeq 550 flow cell. From the authors' description of their analysis: The immunoSEQ output contained only junctional sequences without quality scores, so filtering could not match that applied to full-length reads. Sequences were annotated with PyIR, a Python wrapper for IgBLAST v1.9, and V/J genes and CDR3 were assigned using IMGT germline references. Reads were filtered out if the reads had weak V/J assignments (E-value above 1e-6), no CDR3, stop codons, out-of-frame junctions, or ambiguous translated residues. V3J clonotypes were defined by identical inferred V gene, J gene, and CDR3 amino acid sequence. Percentage overlap between repertoires was calculated by dividing the number of shared unique clonotypes by the size of the smaller repertoire. Richness of each repertoire was evaluated using RTK rarefaction, the Chao1 estimator, and Recon v2.1 estimates of unobserved clonotypes. Generation probabilities were computed with OLGA for all TCRbeta clonotypes obtained by the gDNA method from several donors. Sourced from immuneACCESS, this table was stored by TCRdb with only in-frame sequences that have V and J called. A share of the clones is absent; for the studies checked, an unresolved V gene accounts for under half, and the remainder has no known explanation. V, J and clone size were drawn from that table, and D and trimming were deduced from the DNA. The sample has just over 2,000,000 clones on record, less than 95% of them singletons. Together, the top ten hold 1% to 1.3% of the sample.

A note on this clone: This receptor's antigen is unknown. No quality values exist for individual bases; no much larger clone is one base distant.

The sequenced material came from naive CD8+ T cells sorted from blood. Sample cell subset or site, as interpreted from the label and publication: CD45RA+CCR7+. The V gene is TRBV4-1 and the J gene is TRBJ2-7, and 10 junction bases match TRBD2. This clonotype was sampled from a man aged 18 to 35 in good health. The sequenced DNA is TGCGCCAGCAGTCTCGTAGCGGGGGGTTTCTACGAGCAGTACTTC. Its coded protein is CASSLVAGGFYEQYF.